The entry below describes one TCR beta chain. This entry belongs to a study of blood T cell repertoires in COVID-19. Study details: The cDNA or gDNA used as material had been derived from T cells, B-cell-depleted T cells, or PBMCs.

V gave up 2 bases and J gave up 8 bases, with 10 bases separating them. Looked up from germline, CDR1 is MNHNS and CDR2 is SASEGT. CDR3 length: 13 amino acids. Per the original methods: Estimation of nucleated cell counts relied on the amplification of reference gene primers. TCRdb's table, derived via immunoSEQ multiplex PCR, lists solely in-frame clones and lacks some. Clonal size and the V and J genes are those of that table, whereas D and trimming came from the DNA. The sample includes around 150,000 clones, roughly 80% of them seen just once. The sample consisted of peripheral blood. The V gene is TRBV6-1, the J gene TRBJ2-1; TRBD2 is a possible D gene (6 bases). This clonotype was sampled from a woman older than 75 with acute or convalescent COVID-19. CDR3 protein: CASSEQLAYEQFF. CDR3 bases: TGTGCCAGCAGTGAACAACTAGCCTATGAGCAGTTCTTC.